This T cell receptor (beta chain) was identified during a study of naive and memory T cell subsets. Whole-study results and caveats: Over 95% of naive TCR sequences appeared only once after error correction, unlike memory subsets.

Two oligonucleotides, mixed equimolar, formed the beta constant-region primer covering TRBC1 and TRBC2. Nested alpha and beta constant-region primers with the SP2 primer drove four PCR rounds on ligated cDNA. TCRdb independently ran MiXCR on the UMI-ligation and nested PCR reads; one entry per CDR3 protein. The table shows about 85,000 distinct CDR3 sequences, with around 13% occurring only once. The germline V gene encodes CDR1 SGHRS and CDR2 YFSETQ. V lost 0 bases to trimming and J lost 2 bases, with 9 bases between them. The CDR3 sequence is 15 residues long. In regard to this clonotype: What it recognizes is unknown.

The TCR comes from a human donor in good health. The sequenced sample consisted of central memory CD4+ T cells from blood. The rearrangement links TRBV5-1 to TRBJ1-5; D not resolved. CDR3 loop: CASSLDGRGNQPQHF. In DNA form, the CDR3 reads TGCGCCAGCAGCTTGGACGGGCGAGGCAATCAGCCCCAGCATTTT.